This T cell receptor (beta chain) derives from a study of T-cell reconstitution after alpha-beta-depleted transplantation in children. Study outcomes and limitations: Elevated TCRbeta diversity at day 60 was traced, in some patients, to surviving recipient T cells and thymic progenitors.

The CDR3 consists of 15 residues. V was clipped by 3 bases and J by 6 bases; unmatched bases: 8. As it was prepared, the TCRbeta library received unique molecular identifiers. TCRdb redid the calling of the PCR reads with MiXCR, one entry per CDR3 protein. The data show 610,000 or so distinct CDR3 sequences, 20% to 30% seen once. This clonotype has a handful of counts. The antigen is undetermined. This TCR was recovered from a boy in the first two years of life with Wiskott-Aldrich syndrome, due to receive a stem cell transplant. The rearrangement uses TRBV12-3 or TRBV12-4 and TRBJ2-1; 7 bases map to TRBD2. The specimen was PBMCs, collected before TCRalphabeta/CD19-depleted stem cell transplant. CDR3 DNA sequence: TGTGCCAGCAGTTTGGCTCCCGCGGGAGCCAATGAGCAGTTCTTC. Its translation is CASSLAPAGANEQFF.